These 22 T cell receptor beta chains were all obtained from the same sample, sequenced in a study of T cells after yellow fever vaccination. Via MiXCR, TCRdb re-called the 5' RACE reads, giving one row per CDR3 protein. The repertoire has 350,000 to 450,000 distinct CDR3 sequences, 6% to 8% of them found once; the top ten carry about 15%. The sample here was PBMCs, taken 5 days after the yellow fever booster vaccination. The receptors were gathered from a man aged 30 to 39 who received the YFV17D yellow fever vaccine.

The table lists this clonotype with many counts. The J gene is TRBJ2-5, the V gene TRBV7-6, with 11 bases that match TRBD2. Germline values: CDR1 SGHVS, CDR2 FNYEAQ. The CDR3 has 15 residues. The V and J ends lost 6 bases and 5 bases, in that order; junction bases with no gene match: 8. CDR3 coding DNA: TGTGCCAGCAGAGTTAGCGGGAGGGCCGGGGAGACCCAGTACTTC. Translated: CASRVSGRAGETQYF.

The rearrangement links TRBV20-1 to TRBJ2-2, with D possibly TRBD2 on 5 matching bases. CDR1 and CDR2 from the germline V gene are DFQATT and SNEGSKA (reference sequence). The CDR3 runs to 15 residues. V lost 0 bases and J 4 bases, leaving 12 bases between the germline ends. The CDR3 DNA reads TGCAGTGCTAGAGACGAAAGACGGGGCACCGGGGAGCTGTTTTTT. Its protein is CSARDERRGTGELFF.

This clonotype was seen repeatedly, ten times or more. CDR3: CASSRRQQGLWGYTF. The CDR3 DNA follows: TGTGCCAGCAGTAGAAGACAACAGGGCCTGTGGGGCTACACCTTC. The chain employs TRBV28 and TRBJ1-2, with D maybe TRBD1 (6 bases). Germline V gives CDR1 MDHEN, CDR2 SYDVKM. Deletions cut 5 bases from V and 8 bases from J, with 21 bases between. The CDR3 covers 15 residues.

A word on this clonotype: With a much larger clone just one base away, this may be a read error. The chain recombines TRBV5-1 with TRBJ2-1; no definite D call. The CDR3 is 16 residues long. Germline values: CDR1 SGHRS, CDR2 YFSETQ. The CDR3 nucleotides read TGCGCCAGCAGCTTGGAACTTCAGATCTCCTACAAAGAGCAGTTCTTC. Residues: CASSLELQISYKEQFF.

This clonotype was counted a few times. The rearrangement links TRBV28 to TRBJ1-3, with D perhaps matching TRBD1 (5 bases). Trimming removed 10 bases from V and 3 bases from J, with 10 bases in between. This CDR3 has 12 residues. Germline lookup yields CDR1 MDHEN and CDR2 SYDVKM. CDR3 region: CATRDSGNTIYF. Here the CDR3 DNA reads TGTGCCACCAGGGATAGTGGAAACACCATATATTTT.

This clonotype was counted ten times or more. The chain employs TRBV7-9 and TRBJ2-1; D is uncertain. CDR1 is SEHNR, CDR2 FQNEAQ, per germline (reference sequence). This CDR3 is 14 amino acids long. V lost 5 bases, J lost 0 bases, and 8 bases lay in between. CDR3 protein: CASSGLGSYNEQFF. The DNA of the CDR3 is TGTGCCAGCAGCGGTCTGGGCTCCTACAATGAGCAGTTCTTC.

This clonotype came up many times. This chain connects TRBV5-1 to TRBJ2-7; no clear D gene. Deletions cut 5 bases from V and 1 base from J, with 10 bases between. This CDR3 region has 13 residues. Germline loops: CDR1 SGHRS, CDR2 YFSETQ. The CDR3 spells CASSQENSYEQYF. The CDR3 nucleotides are TGCGCCAGCAGTCAAGAGAATTCCTACGAGCAGTACTTC.

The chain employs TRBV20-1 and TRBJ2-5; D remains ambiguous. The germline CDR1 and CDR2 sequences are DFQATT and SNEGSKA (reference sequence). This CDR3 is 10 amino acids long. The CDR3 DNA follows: TGCAGCCCACCCCAAGAGACCCAGTACTTC. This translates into CSPPQETQYF.

The CDR3 protein is CASSQSPSGRAGDNEQFF. CDR3 sequence (DNA): TGCGCCAGCAGCCAATCCCCTAGCGGGAGGGCGGGAGACAATGAGCAGTTCTTC. The chain recombines TRBV4-3 with TRBJ2-1; 12 positions match TRBD2. The germline gives CDR1 LGHNA, CDR2 YSLEER. Unmatched junction bases numbered 10, after V lost 2 bases and J lost 5 bases. The CDR3 contains 18 residues.

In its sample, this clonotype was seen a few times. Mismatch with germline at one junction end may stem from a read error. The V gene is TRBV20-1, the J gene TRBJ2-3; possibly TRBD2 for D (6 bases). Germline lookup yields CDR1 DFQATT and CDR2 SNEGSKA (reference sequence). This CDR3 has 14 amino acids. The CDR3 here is CCAWTTSSTDTQYF. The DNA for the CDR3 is TGCTGTGCTTGGACTACCTCTAGCACAGATACGCAGTATTTT.

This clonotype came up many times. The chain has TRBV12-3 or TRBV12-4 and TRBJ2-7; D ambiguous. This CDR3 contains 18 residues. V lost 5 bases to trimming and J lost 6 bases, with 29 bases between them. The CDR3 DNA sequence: TGTGCCAGCAGTGATTCCGGCGCGGCCCCGTGCTTTGACGGCGAGCAGTACTTC. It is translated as CASSDSGAAPCFDGEQYF.

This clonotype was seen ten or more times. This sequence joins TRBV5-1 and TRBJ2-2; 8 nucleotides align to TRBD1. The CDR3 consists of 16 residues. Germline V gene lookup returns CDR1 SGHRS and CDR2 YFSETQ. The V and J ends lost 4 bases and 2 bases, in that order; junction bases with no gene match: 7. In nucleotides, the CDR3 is TGCGCCAGCAGCCTCAGGGGGCCTGAAAACACCGGGGAGCTGTTTTTT. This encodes CASSLRGPENTGELFF.

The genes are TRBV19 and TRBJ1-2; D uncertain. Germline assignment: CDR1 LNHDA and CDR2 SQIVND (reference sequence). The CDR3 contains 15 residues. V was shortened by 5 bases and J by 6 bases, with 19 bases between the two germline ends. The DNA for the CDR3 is TGTGCCAGTAGTTCCAGAGGACTCGAGCCCCATGGCTACACCTTC. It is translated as CASSSRGLEPHGYTF.

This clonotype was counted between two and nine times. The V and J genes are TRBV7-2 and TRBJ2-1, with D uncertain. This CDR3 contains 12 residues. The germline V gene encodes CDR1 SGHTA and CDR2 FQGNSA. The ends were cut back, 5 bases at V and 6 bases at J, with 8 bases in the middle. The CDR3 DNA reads TGTGCCAGCAGCAGACAAAGCAATGAGCAGTTCTTC. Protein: CASSRQSNEQFF.

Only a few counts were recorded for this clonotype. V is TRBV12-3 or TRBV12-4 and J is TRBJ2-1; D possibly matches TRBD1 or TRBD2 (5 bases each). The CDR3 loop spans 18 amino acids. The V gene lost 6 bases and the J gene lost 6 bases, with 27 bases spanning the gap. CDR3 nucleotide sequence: TGTGCCAGCAGCCGTGCCGGGACGGCGACGTCGGTCGCCAATGAGCAGTTCTTC. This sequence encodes CASSRAGTATSVANEQFF.

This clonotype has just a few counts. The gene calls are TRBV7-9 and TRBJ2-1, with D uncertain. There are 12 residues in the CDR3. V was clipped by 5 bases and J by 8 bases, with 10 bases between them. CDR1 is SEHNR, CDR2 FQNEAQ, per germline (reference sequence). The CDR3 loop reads CASSRGRDEQFF. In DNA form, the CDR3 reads TGTGCCAGCAGCCGAGGCCGCGATGAGCAGTTCTTC.

CDR3 nucleotides: TGCGCCAGCAGCCGACAGGGGGCAAACTCTGAAGCTTTCTTT. Translation: CASSRQGANSEAFF. The V gene is TRBV10-2, the J gene TRBJ1-1, with 10 bases fitting TRBD1. Per the germline V gene, CDR1 is WSHSY and CDR2 is SAAADI. After removal of 6 bases from V and 6 bases from J, the junction contained 7 bases not matched to a gene. The CDR3 spans 14 residues.

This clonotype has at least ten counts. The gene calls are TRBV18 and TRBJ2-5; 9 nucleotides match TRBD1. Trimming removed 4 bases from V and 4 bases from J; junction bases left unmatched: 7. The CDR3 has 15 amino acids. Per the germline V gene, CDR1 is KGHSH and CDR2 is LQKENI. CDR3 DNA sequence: TGTGCCAGCTCACGAGGAACAGGGGGCCCAGAGACCCAGTACTTC. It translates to CASSRGTGGPETQYF.

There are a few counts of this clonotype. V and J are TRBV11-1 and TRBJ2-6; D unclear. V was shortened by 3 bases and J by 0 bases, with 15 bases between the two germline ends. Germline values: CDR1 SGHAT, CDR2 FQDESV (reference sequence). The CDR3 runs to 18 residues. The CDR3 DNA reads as TGTGCCAGCAGCTTGGTGGGGAAGACGGGCTCTGGGGCCAACGTCCTGACTTTC. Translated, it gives CASSLVGKTGSGANVLTF.

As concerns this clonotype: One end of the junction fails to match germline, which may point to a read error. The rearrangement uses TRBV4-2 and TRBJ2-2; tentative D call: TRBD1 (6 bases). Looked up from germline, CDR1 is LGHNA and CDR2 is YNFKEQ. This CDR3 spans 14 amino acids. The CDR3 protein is CASSNLGDTGELVF. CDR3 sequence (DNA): TGTGCCAGCAGCAACCTAGGGGACACCGGGGAGCTGGTTTTT.

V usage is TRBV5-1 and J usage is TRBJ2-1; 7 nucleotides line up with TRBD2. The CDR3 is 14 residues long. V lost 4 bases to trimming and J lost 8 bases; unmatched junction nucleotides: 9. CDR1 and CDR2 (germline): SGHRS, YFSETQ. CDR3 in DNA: TGCGCCAGCAGCACAGGACTCAGCGGGGATGAGCAGTTCTTC. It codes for CASSTGLSGDEQFF.

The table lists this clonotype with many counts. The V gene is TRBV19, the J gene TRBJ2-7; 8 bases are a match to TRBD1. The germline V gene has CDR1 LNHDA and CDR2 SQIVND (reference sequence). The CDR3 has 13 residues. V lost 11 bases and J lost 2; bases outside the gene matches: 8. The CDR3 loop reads CASSDRAPYEQYF. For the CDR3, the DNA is TGTGCCTCTTCGGACAGGGCCCCCTACGAGCAGTACTTC.